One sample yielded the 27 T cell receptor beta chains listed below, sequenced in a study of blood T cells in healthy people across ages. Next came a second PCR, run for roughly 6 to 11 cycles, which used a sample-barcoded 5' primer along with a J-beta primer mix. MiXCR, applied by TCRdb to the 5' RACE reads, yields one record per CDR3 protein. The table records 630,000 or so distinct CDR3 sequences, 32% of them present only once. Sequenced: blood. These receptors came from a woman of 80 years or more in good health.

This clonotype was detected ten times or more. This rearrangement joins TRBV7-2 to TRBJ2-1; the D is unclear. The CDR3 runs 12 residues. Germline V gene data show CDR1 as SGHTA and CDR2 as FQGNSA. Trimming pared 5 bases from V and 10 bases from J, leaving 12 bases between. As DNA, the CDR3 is TGTGCCAGCAGCATGGGCCAGTCGGAGCAGTTCTTC. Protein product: CASSMGQSEQFF.

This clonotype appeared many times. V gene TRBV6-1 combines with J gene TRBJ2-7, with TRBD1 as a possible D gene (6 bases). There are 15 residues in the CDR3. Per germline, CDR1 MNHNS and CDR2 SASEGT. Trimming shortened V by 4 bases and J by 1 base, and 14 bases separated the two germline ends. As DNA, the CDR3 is TGTGCCAGCAGTGGCGGACAGTACAGATCCTACGAGCAGTACTTC. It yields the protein CASSGGQYRSYEQYF.

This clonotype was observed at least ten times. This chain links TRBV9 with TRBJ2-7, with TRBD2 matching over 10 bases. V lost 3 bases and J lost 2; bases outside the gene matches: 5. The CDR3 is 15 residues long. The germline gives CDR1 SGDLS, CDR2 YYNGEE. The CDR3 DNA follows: TGTGCCAGCAGCGGAGGACTAGCGGAGACCTACGAGCAGTACTTC. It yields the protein CASSGGLAETYEQYF.

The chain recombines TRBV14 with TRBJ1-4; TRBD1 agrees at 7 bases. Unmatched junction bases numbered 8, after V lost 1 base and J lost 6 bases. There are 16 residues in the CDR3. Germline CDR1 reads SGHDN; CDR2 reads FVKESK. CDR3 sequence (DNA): TGTGCCAGCAGCCAAGTTTCGGGACAGCGGGATGAAAAACTGTTTTTT. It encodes CASSQVSGQRDEKLFF.

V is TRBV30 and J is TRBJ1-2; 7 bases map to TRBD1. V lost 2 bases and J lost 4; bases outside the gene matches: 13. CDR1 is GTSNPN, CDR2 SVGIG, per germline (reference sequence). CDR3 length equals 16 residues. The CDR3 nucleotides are TGTGCCTGGAGTCCGTACTCGACAGGGCCCCTCTATGGCTACACCTTC. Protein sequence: CAWSPYSTGPLYGYTF.

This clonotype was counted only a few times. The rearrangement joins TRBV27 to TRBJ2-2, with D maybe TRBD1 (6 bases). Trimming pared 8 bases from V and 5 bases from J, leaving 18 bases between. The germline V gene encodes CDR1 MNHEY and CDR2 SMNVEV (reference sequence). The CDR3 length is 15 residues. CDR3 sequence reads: CASGEEDSWTGELFF. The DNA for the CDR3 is TGTGCCAGCGGCGAAGAGGACAGCTGGACCGGGGAGCTGTTTTTT.

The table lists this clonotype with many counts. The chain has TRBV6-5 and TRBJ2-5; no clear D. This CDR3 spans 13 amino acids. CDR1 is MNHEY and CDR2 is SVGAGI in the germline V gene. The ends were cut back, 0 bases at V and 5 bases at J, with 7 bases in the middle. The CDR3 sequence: CASSYSGDETQYF. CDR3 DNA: TGTGCCAGCAGTTACTCTGGAGACGAGACCCAGTACTTC.

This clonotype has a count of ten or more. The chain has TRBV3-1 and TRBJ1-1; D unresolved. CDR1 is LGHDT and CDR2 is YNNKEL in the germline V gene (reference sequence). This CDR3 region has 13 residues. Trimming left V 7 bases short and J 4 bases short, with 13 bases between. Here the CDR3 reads CASNPKAGTEAFF. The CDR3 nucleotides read TGTGCCAGCAACCCCAAGGCCGGCACTGAAGCTTTCTTT.

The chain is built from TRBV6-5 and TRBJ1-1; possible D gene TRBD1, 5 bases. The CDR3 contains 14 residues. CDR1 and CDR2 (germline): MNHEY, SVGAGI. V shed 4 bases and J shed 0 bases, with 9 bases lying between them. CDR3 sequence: CASSSFRVNTEAFF. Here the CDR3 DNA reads TGTGCCAGCAGTTCCTTCAGGGTGAACACTGAAGCTTTCTTT.

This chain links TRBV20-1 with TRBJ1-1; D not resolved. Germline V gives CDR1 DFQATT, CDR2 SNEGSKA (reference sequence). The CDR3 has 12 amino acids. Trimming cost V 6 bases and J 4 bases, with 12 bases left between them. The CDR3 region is CSALGDSTEAFF. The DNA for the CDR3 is TGCAGTGCCCTTGGGGATAGCACTGAAGCTTTCTTT.

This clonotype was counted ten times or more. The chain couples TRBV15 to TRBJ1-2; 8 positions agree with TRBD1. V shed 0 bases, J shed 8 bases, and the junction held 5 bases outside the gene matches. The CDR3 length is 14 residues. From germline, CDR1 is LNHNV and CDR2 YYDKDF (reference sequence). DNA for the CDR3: TGTGCCACCAGCAGAGAAGTTGACAGGGGAGGCTACACCTTC. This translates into CATSREVDRGGYTF.

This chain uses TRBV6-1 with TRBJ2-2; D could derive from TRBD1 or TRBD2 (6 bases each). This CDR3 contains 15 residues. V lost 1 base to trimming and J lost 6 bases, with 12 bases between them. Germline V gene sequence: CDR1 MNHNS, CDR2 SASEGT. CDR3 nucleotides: TGTGCCAGCAGTGAAGGACATGGGGGGCCCGGGGAGCTGTTTTTT. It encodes CASSEGHGGPGELFF.

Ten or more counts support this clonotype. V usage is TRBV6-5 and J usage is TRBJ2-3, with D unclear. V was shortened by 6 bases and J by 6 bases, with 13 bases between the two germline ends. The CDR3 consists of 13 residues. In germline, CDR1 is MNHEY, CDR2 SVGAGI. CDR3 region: CASSKAHRDTQYF. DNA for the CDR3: TGTGCCAGCAGCAAAGCCCATCGGGATACGCAGTATTTT.

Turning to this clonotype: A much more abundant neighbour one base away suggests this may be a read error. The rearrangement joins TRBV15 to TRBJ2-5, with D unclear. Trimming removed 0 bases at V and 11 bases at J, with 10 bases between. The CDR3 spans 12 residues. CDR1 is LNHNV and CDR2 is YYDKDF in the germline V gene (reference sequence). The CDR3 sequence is CATSRDGTGQYF. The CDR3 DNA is TGTGCCACCAGCAGAGATGGTACTGGGCAGTACTTC. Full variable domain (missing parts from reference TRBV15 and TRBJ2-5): DAMVIQNPRYQVTQFGKPVTLSCSQTLNHNVMYWYQQKSSQAPKLLFHYYDKDFNNEADTPDNFQSRRPNTSFCFLDIRSPGLGDTAMYLCATSRDGTGQYFGPGTRLLVL.

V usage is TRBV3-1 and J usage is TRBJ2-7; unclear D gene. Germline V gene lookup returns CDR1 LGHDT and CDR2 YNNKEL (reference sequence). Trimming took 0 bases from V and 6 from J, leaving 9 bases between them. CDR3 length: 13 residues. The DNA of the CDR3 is TGTGCCAGCAGCCAAGAGCTAGTGAGCGAGCAGTACTTC. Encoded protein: CASSQELVSEQYF.

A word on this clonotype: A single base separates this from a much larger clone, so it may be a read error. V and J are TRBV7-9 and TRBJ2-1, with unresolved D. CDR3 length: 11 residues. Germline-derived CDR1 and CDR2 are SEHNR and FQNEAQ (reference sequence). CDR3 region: CASRIRNGQFF. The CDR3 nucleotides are TGTGCCAGCCGTATAAGGAATGGGCAGTTCTTC.

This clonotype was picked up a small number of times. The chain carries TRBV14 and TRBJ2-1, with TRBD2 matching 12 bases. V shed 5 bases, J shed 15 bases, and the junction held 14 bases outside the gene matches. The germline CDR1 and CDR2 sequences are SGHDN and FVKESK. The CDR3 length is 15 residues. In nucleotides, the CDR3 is TGTGCCAGCAGCTCCCGACTAGCGGGGGCCGGAGAATGGTTCTTC. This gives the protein CASSSRLAGAGEWFF.

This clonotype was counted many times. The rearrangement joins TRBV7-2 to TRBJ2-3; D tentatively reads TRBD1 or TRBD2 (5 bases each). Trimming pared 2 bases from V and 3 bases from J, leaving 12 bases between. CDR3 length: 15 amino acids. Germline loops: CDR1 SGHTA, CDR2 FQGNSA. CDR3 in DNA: TGTGCCAGCAGCTTAAGCCTAGCAGGGACAGATACGCAGTATTTT. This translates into CASSLSLAGTDTQYF.

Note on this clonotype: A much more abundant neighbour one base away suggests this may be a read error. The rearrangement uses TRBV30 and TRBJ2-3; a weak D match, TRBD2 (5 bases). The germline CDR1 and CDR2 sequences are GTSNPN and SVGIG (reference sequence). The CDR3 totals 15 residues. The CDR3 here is CAWSRGPSSIDTQYF. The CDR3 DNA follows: TGTGCCTGGAGTCGTGGCCCCTCTAGCATAGATACGCAGTATTTT.

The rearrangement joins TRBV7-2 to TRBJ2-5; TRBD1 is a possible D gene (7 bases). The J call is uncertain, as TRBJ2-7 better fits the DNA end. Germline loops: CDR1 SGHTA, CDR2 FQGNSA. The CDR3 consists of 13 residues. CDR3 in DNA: TGTGCCAGCAGTTTGCAGGGGGGCGGCGAGCAGTACTTC. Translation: CASSLQGGGEQYF.

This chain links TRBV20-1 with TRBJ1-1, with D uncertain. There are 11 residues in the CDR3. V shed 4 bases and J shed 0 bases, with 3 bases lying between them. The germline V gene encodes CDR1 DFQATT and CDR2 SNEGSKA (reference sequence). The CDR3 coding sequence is TGCAGTGCTAAAATGAACACTGAAGCTTTCTTT. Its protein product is CSAKMNTEAFF.

For the CDR3, the DNA is TGTGCCAGCAGTTGCGCTTGGGACCCCCGATATGAGCAGTTCTTC. This sequence encodes CASSCAWDPRYEQFF. This rearrangement joins TRBV6-6 to TRBJ2-1; D tentatively reads TRBD1 or TRBD2 (5 bases each). Between the trimmed V and J ends, which lost 4 bases and 8 bases, there was a span of 18 bases. The CDR3 sequence is 15 residues long. Looked up from germline, CDR1 is MNHNY and CDR2 is SVGAGI (reference sequence).

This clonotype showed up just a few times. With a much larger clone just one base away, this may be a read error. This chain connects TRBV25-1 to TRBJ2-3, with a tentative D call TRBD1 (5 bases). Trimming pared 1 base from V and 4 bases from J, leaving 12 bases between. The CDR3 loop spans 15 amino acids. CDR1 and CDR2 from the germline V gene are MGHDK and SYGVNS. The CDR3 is CASSECKGSADTQYF. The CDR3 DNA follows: TGTGCCAGCAGTGAATGTAAGGGGTCCGCAGATACGCAGTATTTT.

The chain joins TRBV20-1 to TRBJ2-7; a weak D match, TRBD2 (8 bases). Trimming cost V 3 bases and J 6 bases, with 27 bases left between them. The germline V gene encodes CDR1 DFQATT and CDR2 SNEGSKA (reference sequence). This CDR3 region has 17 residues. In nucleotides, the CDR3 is TGCAGTGCTAGCCCCAGGGGGACTAGGGGACTGGGGGGCGAGCAGTACTTC. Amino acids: CSASPRGTRGLGGEQYF.

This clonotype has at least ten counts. The CDR3 reads CASSSRDRGSRGYTF. CDR3 nucleotides: TGTGCCAGCAGTTCCCGGGACAGGGGTTCCCGTGGCTACACCTTC. The chain carries TRBV6-5 and TRBJ1-2; TRBD1 matches at 10 bases. Germline V gene lookup returns CDR1 MNHEY and CDR2 SVGAGI. The CDR3 contains 15 residues. The V gene end was trimmed by 4 bases and the J gene end by 7 bases; junction bases not matched to a gene: 9.

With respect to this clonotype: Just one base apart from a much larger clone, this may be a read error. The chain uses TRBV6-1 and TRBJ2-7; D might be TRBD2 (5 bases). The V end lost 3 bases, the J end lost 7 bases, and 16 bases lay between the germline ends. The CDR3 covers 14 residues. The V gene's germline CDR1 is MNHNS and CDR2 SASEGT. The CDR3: CASSDPIGLNEQYF. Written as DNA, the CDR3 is TGTGCCAGCAGTGACCCGATCGGACTGAATGAGCAGTACTTC.

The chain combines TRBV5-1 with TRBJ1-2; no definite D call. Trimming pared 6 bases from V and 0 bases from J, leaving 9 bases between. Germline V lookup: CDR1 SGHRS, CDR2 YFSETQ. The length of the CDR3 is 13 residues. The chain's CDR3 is CASKRGTNYGYTF. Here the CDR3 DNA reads TGCGCCAGCAAACGAGGGACTAACTATGGCTACACCTTC.